This TCR beta chain was obtained from a study of blood T cell repertoires in COVID-19. Looking at the study overall: The United States, Italy and Spain provided the acute and convalescent COVID-19 samples. Sample material is recorded as cDNA or gDNA derived from T cells, B-cell-depleted T cells, or PBMCs.

The CDR3 contains 15 residues. CDR1 is LGHDT and CDR2 is YNNKEL in the germline V gene (reference sequence). Between the trimmed V and J ends, which lost 3 bases and 2 bases, there was a span of 13 bases. Authors' methods: Estimation of nucleated cell counts relied on the amplification of reference gene primers. This table comes from immunoSEQ multiplex PCR, and its TCRdb copy is limited to in-frame clones, with some not included. Clone size and V and J calls were adopted from that table, with D and trimming inferred from the DNA. Here the sample spans 65,000 to 90,000 clones, more than 65% being singletons.

The sequence came from a human donor in a cohort sampled during active COVID-19. The genes are TRBV3-1 (or the pseudogene TRBV3-2) and TRBJ2-5, with D possibly matching TRBD2 (6 bases). The sequenced sample consisted of peripheral blood. CDR3 protein: CASSQGRGIQETQYF. The DNA for the CDR3 is TGTGCCAGCAGCCAGGGTCGGGGGATTCAAGAGACCCAGTACTTC.